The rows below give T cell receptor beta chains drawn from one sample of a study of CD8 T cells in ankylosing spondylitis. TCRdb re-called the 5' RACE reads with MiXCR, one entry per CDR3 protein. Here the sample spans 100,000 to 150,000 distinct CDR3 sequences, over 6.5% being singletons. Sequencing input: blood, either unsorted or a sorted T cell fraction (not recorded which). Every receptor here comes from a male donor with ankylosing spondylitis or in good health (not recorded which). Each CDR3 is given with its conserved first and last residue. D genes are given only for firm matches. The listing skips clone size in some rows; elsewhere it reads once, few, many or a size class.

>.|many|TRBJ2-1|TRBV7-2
CASSGGNVYEQFF
TGTGCCAGCAGCGGCGGGAATGTCTATGAGCAGTTCTTC
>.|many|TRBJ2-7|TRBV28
CASSLGWGVPYEQYF
TGTGCCAGCAGTCTCGGATGGGGGGTCCCCTACGAGCAGTACTTC
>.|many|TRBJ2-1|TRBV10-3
CAISGWNEQFF
TGTGCCATCAGCGGATGGAATGAGCAGTTCTTC
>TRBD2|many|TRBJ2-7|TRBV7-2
CASSHSPGLADYEQYF
TGTGCCAGCAGTCACAGTCCGGGACTAGCGGACTACGAGCAGTACTTC
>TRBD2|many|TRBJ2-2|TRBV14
CASSSLAGHTGELFF
TGTGCCAGCAGCTCACTAGCGGGCCACACCGGGGAGCTGTTTTTT
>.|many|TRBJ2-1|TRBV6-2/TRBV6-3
CASSIADYNEQFF
TGTGCCAGCAGTATAGCGGACTACAATGAGCAGTTCTTC
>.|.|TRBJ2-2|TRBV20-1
CSARQRGTGELFF
TGCAGTGCTCGTCAACGGGGCACCGGGGAGCTGTTTTTT
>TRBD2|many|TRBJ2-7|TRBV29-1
CSVRLAGGTYEQYF
TGCAGCGTCCGACTAGCGGGAGGCACCTACGAGCAGTACTTC
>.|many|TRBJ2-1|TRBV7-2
CASSLVGSSYNEQFF
TGTGCCAGCAGCTTAGTCGGGAGCTCCTACAATGAGCAGTTCTTC
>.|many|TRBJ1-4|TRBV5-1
CASSRSKELNEKLFF
TGCGCCAGCAGCCGATCTAAGGAGCTAAATGAAAAACTGTTTTTT
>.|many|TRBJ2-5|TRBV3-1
CASSQSVLRETQYF
TGTGCCAGCAGCCAAAGCGTCCTTCGAGAGACCCAGTACTTC
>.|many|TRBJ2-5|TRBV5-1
CASSFSQETQYF
TGCGCCAGCAGCTTCAGTCAAGAGACCCAGTACTTC
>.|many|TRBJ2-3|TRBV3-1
CASSQQTDDTQYF
TGTGCCAGCAGCCAACAGACTGATGATACGCAGTATTTT
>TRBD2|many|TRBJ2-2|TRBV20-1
CSARSGLPTGELFF
TGCAGTGCTAGATCGGGACTACCCACCGGGGAGCTGTTTTTT
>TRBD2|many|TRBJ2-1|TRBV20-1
CSARHTSGSSYNEQFF
TGCAGTGCTAGACATACTAGCGGGAGCTCCTACAATGAGCAGTTCTTC
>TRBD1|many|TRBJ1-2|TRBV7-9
CASSPRDRADGYTF
TGTGCCAGCAGCCCAAGGGACAGGGCTGATGGCTACACCTTC
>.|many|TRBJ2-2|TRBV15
CATSRVDTGELFF
TGTGCCACCAGCAGAGTCGACACCGGGGAGCTGTTTTTT
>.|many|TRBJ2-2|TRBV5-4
CAGTGPSNTGELFF
TGTGCCGGTACCGGGCCTTCGAACACCGGGGAGCTGTTTTTT
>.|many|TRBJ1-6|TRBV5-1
CASSPEGFNSPLHF
TGCGCCAGCAGCCCGGAGGGCTTCAATTCACCCCTCCACTTT
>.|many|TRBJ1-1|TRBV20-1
CSIKPGGTEAFF
TGCAGTATTAAGCCGGGGGGCACTGAAGCTTTCTTT
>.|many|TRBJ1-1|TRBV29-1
CSVARLTDAEAFF
TGCAGCGTTGCCCGCTTGACGGACGCTGAAGCTTTCTTT
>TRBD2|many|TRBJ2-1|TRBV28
CASSFGLAGGSSYNEQFF
TGTGCCAGCAGTTTCGGACTAGCGGGGGGAAGCTCCTACAATGAGCAGTTCTTC
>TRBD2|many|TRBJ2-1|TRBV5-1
CASSLIAGGYNEQFF
TGCGCCAGCAGCTTGATAGCGGGAGGGTACAATGAGCAGTTCTTC
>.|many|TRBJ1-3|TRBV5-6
CASSLGVISGNTIYF
TGTGCCAGCAGCTTGGGGGTCATCTCTGGAAACACCATATATTTT
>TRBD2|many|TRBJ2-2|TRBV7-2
CASSRGGTNTGELFF
TGTGCCAGCAGCCGGGGGGGCACGAACACCGGGGAGCTGTTTTTT
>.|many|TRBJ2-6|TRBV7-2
CASSLALWGSGANVLTF
TGTGCCAGCAGCTTAGCGCTTTGGGGCTCTGGGGCCAACGTCCTGACTTTC
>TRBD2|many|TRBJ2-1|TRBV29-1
CSVEPGLAGNEQFF
TGCAGCGTTGAGCCAGGGCTAGCGGGGAATGAGCAGTTCTTC
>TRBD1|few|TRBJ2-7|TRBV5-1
CASSQGTGGSYEQYF
TGCGCCAGCAGCCAAGGGACAGGGGGATCCTACGAGCAGTACTTC
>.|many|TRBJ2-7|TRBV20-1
CSATLGNREQYF
TGCAGTGCTACCCTAGGAAATAGGGAGCAGTACTTC